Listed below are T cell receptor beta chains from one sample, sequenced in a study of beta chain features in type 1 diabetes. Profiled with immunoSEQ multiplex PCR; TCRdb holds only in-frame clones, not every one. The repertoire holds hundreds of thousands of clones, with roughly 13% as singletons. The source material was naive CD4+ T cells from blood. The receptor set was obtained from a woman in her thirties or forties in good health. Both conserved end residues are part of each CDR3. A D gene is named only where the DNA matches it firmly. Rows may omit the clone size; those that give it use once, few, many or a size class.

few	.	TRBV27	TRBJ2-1	CASSFRGAVVNEQFF	TGTGCCAGCAGTTTCCGGGGGGCGGTGGTAAATGAGCAGTTCTTC
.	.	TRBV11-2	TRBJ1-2	CASSFQRSYGYTF	TGTGCCAGCAGCTTCCAACGGAGCTATGGCTACACCTTC
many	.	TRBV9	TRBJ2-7	CASSPQTGSYEQYF	TGTGCCAGCAGCCCCCAGACAGGTTCCTACGAGCAGTACTTC
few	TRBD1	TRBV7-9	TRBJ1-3	CASSLSNRGGNTIYF	TGTGCCAGCAGCTTGAGTAACAGGGGAGGAAACACCATATATTTT
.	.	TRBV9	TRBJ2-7	CASSVGTPGAREGQYF	TGTGCCAGCAGCGTAGGTACACCAGGGGCCCGCGAAGGGCAGTACTTC
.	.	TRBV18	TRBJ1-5	CASSPAGAGNQPQHF	TGTGCCAGCTCCCCCGCGGGGGCAGGGAATCAGCCCCAGCATTTT
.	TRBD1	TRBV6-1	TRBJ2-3	CASSEQWDRGHWAQYF	TGTGCCAGCAGTGAACAGTGGGACAGGGGGCACTGGGCGCAGTATTTT
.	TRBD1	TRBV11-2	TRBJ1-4	CASSFPTGGTNEKLFF	TGTGCCAGCAGCTTCCCGACAGGGGGAACTAATGAAAAACTGTTTTTT
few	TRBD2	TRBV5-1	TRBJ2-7	CASSPALAGAYEQYF	TGCGCCAGCAGCCCCGCCCTAGCGGGGGCCTACGAGCAGTACTTC
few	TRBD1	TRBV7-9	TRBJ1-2	CASSPIGGGYGYTF	TGTGCCAGCAGCCCTATAGGGGGCGGCTATGGCTACACCTTC
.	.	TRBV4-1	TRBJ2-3	CASSQDRLAGADTQYF	TGCGCCAGCAGCCAAGATCGCCTCGCGGGGGCCGATACGCAGTATTTT
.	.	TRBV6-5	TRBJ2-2	CASTPGGKGTGELFF	TGTGCCAGCACCCCCGGAGGGAAGGGTACCGGGGAGCTGTTTTTT
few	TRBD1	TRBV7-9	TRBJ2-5	CASSPQGKETQYF	TGTGCCAGCAGCCCACAGGGGAAAGAGACCCAGTACTTC
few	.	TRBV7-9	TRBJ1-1	CASSSRVVAFF	TGTGCCAGCAGCTCCCGGGTGGTAGCTTTCTTT
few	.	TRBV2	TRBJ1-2	CASSVRGGTGGYTF	TGTGCCAGCAGTGTACGAGGGGGTACGGGTGGCTACACCTTC
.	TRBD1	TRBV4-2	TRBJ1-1	CASSPFWDRAGNTEAFF	TGTGCCAGCAGCCCCTTTTGGGACAGGGCAGGAAACACTGAAGCTTTCTTT
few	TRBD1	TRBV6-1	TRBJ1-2	CASTEPGQGYGYTF	TGTGCCAGCACTGAACCGGGACAGGGCTATGGCTACACCTTC
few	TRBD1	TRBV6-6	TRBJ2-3	CASTYRGQAGADTQYF	TGTGCCAGCACCTACAGGGGACAGGCCGGGGCAGATACGCAGTATTTT
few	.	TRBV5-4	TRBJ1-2	CASSLEQGRGYGYTF	TGTGCCAGCAGCTTGGAGCAAGGCAGGGGTTATGGCTACACCTTC
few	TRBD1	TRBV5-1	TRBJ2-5	CASSWGDRVETQYF	TGCGCCAGCAGCTGGGGAGACAGGGTAGAGACCCAGTACTTC
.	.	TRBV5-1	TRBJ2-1	CASSLDGAYNEQFF	TGCGCCAGCAGCTTGGATGGAGCCTACAATGAGCAGTTCTTC
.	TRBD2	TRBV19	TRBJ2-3	CASSSGRRGGRADTQYF	TGTGCCAGTAGCTCGGGGAGGCGGGGGGGCCGGGCAGATACGCAGTATTTT
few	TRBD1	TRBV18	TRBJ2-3	CASSPQGADTQYF	TGTGCCAGCTCACCTCAGGGGGCAGATACGCAGTATTTT
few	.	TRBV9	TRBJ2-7	CASSVAGTPSSYEQYF	TGTGCCAGCAGCGTAGCAGGGACACCGAGCTCCTACGAGCAGTACTTC
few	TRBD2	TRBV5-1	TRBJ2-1	CASSLIERGGDEQFF	TGCGCCAGCAGCTTGATTGAGCGGGGGGGGGATGAGCAGTTCTTC
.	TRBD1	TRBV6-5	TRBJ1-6	CASSYAGTGNSPLHF	TGTGCCAGCAGTTACGCCGGGACAGGGAATTCACCCCTCCACTTT
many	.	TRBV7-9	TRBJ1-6	CASSFSAREPYSPLHF	TGTGCCAGCAGCTTTAGCGCTAGAGAGCCGTATTCACCCCTCCACTTT
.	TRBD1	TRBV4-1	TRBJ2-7	CASSQDRQGVSYEQYF	TGCGCCAGCAGCCAAGACAGACAGGGGGTTTCCTACGAGCAGTACTTC
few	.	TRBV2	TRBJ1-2	CASSWGQIDGYTF	TGTGCCAGCAGCTGGGGGCAAATAGATGGCTACACCTTC
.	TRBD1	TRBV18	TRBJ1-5	CASSPPGTVSNQPQHF	TGTGCCAGCTCACCGCCAGGGACAGTGAGCAATCAGCCCCAGCATTTT
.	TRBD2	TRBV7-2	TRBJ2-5	CASSLGGGAQETQYF	TGTGCCAGCAGCTTAGGCGGGGGGGCCCAAGAGACCCAGTACTTC
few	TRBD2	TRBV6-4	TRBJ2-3	CASSDTRLAGGRTDTQYF	TGTGCCAGCAGTGACACTCGACTAGCGGGGGGACGCACAGATACGCAGTATTTT
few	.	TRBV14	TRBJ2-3	CASSQDLGLSTDTQYF	TGTGCCAGCAGCCAAGATTTGGGGCTGAGCACAGATACGCAGTATTTT
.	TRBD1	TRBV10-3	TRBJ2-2	CAIRTGTGGDTGELFF	TGTGCCATCAGAACCGGGACAGGGGGAGACACCGGGGAGCTGTTTTTT
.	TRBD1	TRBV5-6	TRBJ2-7	CASSFWDRTYEQYF	TGTGCCAGCAGCTTCTGGGACAGGACCTACGAGCAGTACTTC
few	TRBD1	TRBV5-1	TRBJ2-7	CASNLDRGAYEQYF	TGCGCCAGCAATCTAGACAGGGGGGCCTACGAGCAGTACTTC
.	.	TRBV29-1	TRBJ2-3	CSVSKDTNTDTQYF	TGCAGCGTTTCTAAGGACACAAACACAGATACGCAGTATTTT
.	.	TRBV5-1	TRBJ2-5	CASSSPSPETQYF	TGCGCCAGCAGCTCTCCAAGCCCGGAGACCCAGTACTTC
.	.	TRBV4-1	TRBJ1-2	CASSQDLAGKDYGYTF	TGCGCCAGCAGCCAAGATCTCGCAGGGAAGGACTATGGCTACACCTTC
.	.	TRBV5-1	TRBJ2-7	CASRVEGSYEQYF	TGCGCCAGTCGGGTAGAGGGCTCCTACGAGCAGTACTTC
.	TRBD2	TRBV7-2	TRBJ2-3	CASSRSAGGPSDTQYF	TGTGCCAGCAGCCGATCGGCGGGGGGGCCTTCAGATACGCAGTATTTT
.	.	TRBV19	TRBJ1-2	CASSIDRTLGYGYTF	TGTGCCAGTAGTATCGACAGGACCCTTGGCTATGGCTACACCTTC
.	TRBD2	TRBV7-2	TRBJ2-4	CASTPRGGAKNIQYF	TGTGCCAGCACCCCGAGGGGAGGGGCCAAAAACATTCAGTACTTC
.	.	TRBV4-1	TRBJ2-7	CASSQASSAYEQYF	TGCGCCAGCAGCCAAGCTTCCTCAGCCTACGAGCAGTACTTC
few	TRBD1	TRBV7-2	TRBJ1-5	CASSQDRVDQPQHF	TGTGCCAGCAGCCAAGACAGGGTAGATCAGCCCCAGCATTTT
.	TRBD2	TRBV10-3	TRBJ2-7	CAISESLGLAGGSSYEQYF	TGTGCCATCAGTGAGTCATTGGGACTAGCGGGGGGCAGCTCCTACGAGCAGTACTTC
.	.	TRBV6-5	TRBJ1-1	CASSPGLPNTEAFF	TGTGCCAGCAGTCCAGGGTTACCGAACACTGAAGCTTTCTTT
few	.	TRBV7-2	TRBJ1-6	CASSSELVLNSNSPLHF	TGTGCCAGCAGCTCTGAACTAGTACTAAATTCCAATTCACCCCTCCACTTT
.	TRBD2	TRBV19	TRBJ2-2	CATRSGASTRELFF	TGTGCCACCCGTAGCGGGGCGTCCACCAGGGAGCTGTTTTTT
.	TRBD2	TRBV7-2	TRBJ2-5	CASSLGPWTSGQETQYF	TGTGCCAGCAGCTTAGGCCCCTGGACTAGCGGCCAAGAGACCCAGTACTTC
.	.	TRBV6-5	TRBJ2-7	CASRRESYEQYF	TGTGCCAGCAGGCGAGAGTCCTACGAGCAGTACTTC
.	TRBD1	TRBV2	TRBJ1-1	CASGAGGNTEAFF	TGTGCCAGCGGGGCAGGGGGCAACACTGAAGCTTTCTTT
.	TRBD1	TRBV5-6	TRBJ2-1	CASSEGQDNEQFF	TGTGCCAGCAGCGAGGGACAGGACAATGAGCAGTTCTTC
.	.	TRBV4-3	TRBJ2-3	CASGTGSGPAGTDTQYF	TGCGCCAGCGGAACAGGGTCGGGTCCTGCGGGCACAGATACGCAGTATTTT